This T cell receptor beta chain was captured by sequencing in a study of blood T cells in healthy people across ages. This CDR3 spans 12 amino acids. The V end was cut by 1 base, the J end by 3 bases, with 4 bases between. Germline CDR1 LGHDT, CDR2 YNNKEL (reference sequence). This clonotype was detected ten times or more. PCR was performed a second time for about 7 to 11 cycles using a sample-barcoded 5' primer and a J-beta primer mix. Carrying 12 random nucleotides, a template-switch adaptor labeled each individual cDNA molecule. TCRdb processed the 5' RACE reads anew with MiXCR; each CDR3 protein has one entry. The sample yields about 640,000 distinct CDR3 sequences, around 43% seen once.

The receptor was derived from an elderly man in good health. Specimen: blood. This chain links TRBV3-1 with TRBJ2-7; no clear D gene. The CDR3 DNA sequence: TGTGCCAGCAGCCAAGGACTCTACGAGCAGTACTTC. Protein product: CASSQGLYEQYF.